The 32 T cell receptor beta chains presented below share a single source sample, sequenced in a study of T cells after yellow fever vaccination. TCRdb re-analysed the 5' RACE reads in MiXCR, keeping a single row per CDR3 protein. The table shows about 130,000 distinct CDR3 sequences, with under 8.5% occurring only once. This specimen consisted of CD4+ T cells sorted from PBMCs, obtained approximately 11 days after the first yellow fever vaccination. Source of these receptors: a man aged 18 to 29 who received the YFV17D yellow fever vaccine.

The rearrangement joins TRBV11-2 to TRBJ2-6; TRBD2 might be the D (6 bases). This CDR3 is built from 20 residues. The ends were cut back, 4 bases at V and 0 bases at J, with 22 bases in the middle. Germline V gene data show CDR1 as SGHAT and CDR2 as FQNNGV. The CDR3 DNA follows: TGTGCCAGCAGCTCGGACGCTGGGGCAGGACTAATCTCTGGGGCCAACGTCCTGACTTTC. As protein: CASSSDAGAGLISGANVLTF.

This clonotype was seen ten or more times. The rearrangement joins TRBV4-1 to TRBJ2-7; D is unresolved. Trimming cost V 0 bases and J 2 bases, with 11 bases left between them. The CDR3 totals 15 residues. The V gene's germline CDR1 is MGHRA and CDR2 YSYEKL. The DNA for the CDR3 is TGCGCCAGCAGCCAAGAGGAGTTGCGCACCTACGAGCAGTACGTC. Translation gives CASSQEELRTYEQYV.

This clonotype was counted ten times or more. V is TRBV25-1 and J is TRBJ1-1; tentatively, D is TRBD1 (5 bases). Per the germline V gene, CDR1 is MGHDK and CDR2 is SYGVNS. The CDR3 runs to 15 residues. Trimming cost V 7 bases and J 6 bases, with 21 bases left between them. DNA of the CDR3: TGTGCCAGCACCCGAGCCGGGACGCCGCCAGCTGAAGCTTTCTTT. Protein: CASTRAGTPPAEAFF.

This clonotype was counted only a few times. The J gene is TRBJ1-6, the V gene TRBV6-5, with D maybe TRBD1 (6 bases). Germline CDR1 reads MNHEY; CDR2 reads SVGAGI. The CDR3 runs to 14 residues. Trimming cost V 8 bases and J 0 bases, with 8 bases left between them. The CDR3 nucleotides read TGTGCCAGCGGGGGCGGCTCCTATAATTCACCCCTCCACTTT. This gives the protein CASGGGSYNSPLHF.

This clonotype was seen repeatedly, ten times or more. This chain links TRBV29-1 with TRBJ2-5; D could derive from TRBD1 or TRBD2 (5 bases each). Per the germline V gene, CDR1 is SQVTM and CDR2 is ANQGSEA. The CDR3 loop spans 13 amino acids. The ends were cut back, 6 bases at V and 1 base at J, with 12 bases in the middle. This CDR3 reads CSVERDVQETQYF. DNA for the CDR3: TGCAGCGTCGAGAGGGACGTCCAAGAGACCCAGTACTTC.

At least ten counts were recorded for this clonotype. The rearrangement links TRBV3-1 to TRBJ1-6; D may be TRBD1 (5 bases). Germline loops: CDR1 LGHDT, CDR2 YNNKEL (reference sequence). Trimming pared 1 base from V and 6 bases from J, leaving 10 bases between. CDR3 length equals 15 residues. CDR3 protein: CASSQAPQANSPLHF. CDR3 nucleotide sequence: TGTGCCAGCAGCCAAGCGCCACAGGCTAATTCACCCCTCCACTTT.

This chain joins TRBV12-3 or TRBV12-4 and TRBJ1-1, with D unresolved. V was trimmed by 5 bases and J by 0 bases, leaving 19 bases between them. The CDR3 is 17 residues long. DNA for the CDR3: TGTGCCAGCAGTACGACGGGGATGGTCACTATGAACACTGAAGCTTTCTTT. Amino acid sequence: CASSTTGMVTMNTEAFF.

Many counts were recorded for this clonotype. DNA of the CDR3: TGTGCCAGCCCATCACCTAACACCGGGGAGCTGTTTTTT. Amino acids: CASPSPNTGELFF. This chain links TRBV7-9 with TRBJ2-2; D is unresolved. V was clipped by 8 bases and J by 2 bases, with 9 bases between them. This CDR3 is built from 13 residues. Germline CDR1 is SEHNR and CDR2 is FQNEAQ (reference sequence).

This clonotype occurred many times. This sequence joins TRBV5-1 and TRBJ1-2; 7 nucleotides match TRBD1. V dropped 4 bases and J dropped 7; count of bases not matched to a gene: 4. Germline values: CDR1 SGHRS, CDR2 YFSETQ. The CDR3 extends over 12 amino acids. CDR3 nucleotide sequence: TGCGCCAGCAGCCTATACAGGGGTGGCTACACCTTC. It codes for CASSLYRGGYTF. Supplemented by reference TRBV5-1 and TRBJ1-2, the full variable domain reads KAGVTQTPRYLIKTRGQQVTLSCSPISGHRSVSWYQQTPGQGLQFLFEYFSETQRNKGNFPGRFSGRQFSNSRSEMNVSTLELGDSALYLCASSLYRGGYTFGSGTRLTVV.

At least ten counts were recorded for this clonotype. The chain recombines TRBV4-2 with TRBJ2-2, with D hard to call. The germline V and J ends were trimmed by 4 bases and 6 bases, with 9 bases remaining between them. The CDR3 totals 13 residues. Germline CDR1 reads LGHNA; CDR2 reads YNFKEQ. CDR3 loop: CASSRQDPGELFF. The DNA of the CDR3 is TGTGCCAGCAGCCGCCAGGATCCCGGGGAGCTGTTTTTT.

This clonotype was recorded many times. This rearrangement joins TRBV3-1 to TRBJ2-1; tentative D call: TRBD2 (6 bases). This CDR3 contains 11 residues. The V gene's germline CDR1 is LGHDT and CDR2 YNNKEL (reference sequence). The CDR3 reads CATTRGGEQFF. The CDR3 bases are TGTGCAACCACTAGGGGAGGTGAGCAGTTCTTC.

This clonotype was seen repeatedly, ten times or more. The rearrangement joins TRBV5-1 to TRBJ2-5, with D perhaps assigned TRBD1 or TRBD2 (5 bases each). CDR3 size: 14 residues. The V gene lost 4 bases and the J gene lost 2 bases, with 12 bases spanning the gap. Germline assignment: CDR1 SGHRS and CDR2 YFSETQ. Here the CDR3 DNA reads TGCGCCAGCAGCCCCCGGGACCGTCAAGAGACCCAGTACTTC. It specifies CASSPRDRQETQYF.

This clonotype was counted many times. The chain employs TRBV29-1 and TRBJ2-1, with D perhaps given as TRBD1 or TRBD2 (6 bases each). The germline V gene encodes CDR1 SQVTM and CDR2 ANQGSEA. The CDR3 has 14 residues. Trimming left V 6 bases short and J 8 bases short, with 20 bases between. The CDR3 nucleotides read TGCAGCGTGGCGAAAGGGGGGTTATTAGATGAGCAGTTCTTC. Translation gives CSVAKGGLLDEQFF.

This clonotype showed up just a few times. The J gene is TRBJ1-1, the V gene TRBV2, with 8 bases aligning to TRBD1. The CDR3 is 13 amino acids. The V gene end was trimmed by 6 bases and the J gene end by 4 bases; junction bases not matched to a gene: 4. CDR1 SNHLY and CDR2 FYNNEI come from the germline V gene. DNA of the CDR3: TGTGCCAGCAGGGAACAGGGGGGCACTGAAGCTTTCTTT. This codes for CASREQGGTEAFF.

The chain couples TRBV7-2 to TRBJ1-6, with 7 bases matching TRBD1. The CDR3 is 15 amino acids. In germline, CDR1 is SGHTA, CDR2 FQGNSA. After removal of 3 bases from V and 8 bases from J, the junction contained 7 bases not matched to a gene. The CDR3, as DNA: TGTGCCAGCAGCTTTCCGGGACAGCACTATTCACCCCTCCACTTT. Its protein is CASSFPGQHYSPLHF.

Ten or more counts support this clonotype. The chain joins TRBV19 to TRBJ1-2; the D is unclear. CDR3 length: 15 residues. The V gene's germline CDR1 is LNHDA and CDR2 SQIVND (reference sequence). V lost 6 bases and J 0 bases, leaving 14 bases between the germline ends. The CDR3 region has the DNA TGTGCCAGTAGCCCCGGCCACGGAGCTAACTATGGCTACACCTTC. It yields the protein CASSPGHGANYGYTF. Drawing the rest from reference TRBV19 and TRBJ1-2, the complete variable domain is DGGITQSPKYLFRKEGQNVTLSCEQNLNHDAMYWYRQDPGQGLRLIYYSQIVNDFQKGDIAEGYSVSREKKESFPLTVTSAQKNPTAFYLCASSPGHGANYGYTFGSGTRLTVV.

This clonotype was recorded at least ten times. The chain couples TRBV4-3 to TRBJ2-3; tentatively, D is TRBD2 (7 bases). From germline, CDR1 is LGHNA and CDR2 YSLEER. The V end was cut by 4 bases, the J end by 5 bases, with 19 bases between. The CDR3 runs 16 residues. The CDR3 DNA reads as TGCGCCAGCAGCCCGGGGAAGGGGGGGCCGGGAGATACGCAGTATTTT. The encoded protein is CASSPGKGGPGDTQYF.

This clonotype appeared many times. The chain's CDR3 is CASSSSVGPGEQYF. DNA of the CDR3: TGCGCCAGCAGCTCGTCCGTGGGGCCAGGGGAGCAGTACTTC. V and J are TRBV5-1 and TRBJ2-7, with a tentative D call TRBD1 (5 bases). The germline V and J ends were trimmed by 3 bases and 7 bases, with 17 bases remaining between them. The CDR3 has 14 residues. Germline assignment: CDR1 SGHRS and CDR2 YFSETQ.

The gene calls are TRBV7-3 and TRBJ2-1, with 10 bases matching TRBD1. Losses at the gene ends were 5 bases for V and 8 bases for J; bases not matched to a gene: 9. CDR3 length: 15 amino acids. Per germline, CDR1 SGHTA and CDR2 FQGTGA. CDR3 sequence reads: CASSARTGGGHEQFF. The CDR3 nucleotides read TGTGCCAGCAGCGCCCGGACAGGGGGTGGGCATGAGCAGTTCTTC. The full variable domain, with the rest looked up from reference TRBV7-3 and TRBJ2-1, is GAGVSQTPSNKVTEKGKYVELRCDPISGHTALYWYRQSLGQGPEFLIYFQGTGAADDSGLPNDRFFAVRPEGSVSTLKIQRTERGDSAVYLCASSARTGGGHEQFFGPGTRLTVL.

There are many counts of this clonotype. The CDR3 is CASSVTGGQGALSYTGELFF. In DNA, the CDR3 is TGTGCCAGCAGCGTTACAGGCGGACAGGGGGCGCTTAGTTATACCGGGGAGCTGTTTTTT. The chain couples TRBV9 to TRBJ2-2, with TRBD1 matching 11 bases. The CDR3 totals 20 residues. V shed 2 bases, J shed 5 bases, and the junction held 17 bases outside the gene matches. Looked up from germline, CDR1 is SGDLS and CDR2 is YYNGEE.

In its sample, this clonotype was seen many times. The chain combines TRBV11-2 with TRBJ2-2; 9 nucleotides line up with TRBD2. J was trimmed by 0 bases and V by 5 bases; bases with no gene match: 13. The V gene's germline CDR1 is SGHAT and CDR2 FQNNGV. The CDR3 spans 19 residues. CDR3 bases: TGTGCCAGCAGCCCCTACTCGGGACTAGCAACCGCGAACACCGGGGAGCTGTTTTTT. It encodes CASSPYSGLATANTGELFF.

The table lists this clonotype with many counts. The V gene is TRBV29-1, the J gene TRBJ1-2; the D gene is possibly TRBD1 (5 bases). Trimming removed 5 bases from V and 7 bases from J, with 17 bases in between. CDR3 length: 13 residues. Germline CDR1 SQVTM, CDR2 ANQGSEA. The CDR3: CSVRRAGPGGYTF. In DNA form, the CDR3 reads TGCAGCGTTAGAAGGGCGGGACCAGGTGGCTACACCTTC.

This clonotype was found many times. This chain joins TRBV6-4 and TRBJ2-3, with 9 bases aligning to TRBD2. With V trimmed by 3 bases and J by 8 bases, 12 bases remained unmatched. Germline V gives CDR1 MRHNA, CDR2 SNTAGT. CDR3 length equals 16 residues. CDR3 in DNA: TGTGCCAGCAGTGAGTCAAGTAGCGGGAGCTATGCTACGCAGTATTTT. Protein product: CASSESSSGSYATQYF.

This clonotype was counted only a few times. CDR3 in DNA: TGTGCCAGCAGTTTGGTCGGCCGGCGAGGGACTGAAGCTTTCTTT. Translation: CASSLVGRRGTEAFF. J is TRBJ1-1 and V is TRBV12-3 or TRBV12-4, with D uncertain. The CDR3 has 15 amino acids. V was clipped by 3 bases and J by 5 bases, with 16 bases between them.

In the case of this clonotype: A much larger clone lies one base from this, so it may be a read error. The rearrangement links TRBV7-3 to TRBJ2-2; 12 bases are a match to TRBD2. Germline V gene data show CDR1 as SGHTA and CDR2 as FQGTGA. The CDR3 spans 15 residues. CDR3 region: CASRLAGGNTGALFF. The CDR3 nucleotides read TGTGCCAGCAGACTAGCGGGGGGCAACACCGGGGCGCTGTTTTTT.

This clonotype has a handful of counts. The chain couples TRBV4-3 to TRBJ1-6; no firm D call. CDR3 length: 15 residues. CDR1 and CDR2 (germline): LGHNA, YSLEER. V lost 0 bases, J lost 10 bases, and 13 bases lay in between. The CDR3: CASSQEPTRVSPLHF. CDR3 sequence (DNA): TGCGCCAGCAGCCAAGAACCTACCAGAGTATCACCCCTCCACTTT.

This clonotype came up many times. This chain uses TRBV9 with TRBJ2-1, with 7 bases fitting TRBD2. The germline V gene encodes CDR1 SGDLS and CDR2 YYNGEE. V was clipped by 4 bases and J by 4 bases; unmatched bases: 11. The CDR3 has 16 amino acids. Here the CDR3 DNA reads TGTGCCAGCAGCCCTAGAGGGTTCGGGGGGTACAATGAGCAGTTCTTC. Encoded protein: CASSPRGFGGYNEQFF.

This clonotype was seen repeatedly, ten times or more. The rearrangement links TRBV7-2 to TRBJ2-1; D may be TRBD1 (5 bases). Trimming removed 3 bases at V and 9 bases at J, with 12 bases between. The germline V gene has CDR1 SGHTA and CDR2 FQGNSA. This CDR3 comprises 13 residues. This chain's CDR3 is CASSFIQGTEQFF. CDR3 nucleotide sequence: TGTGCCAGCAGCTTCATCCAGGGAACTGAGCAGTTCTTC.

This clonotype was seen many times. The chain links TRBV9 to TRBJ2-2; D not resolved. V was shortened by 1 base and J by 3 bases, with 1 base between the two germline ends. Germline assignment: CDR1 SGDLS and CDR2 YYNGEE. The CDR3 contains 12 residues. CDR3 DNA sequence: TGTGCCAGCAGCGTATACACCGGGGAGCTGTTTTTT. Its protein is CASSVYTGELFF.

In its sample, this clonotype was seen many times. The CDR3 is CASSPQVGTEAFF. CDR3 in DNA: TGTGCCAGCAGCCCACAGGTTGGCACTGAAGCTTTCTTT. This chain uses TRBV7-6 with TRBJ1-1, with D possibly matching TRBD1 (5 bases). The V and J ends lost 5 bases and 4 bases respectively, with 11 bases between them. The CDR3 is 13 residues long. CDR1 is SGHVS, CDR2 FNYEAQ, per germline.

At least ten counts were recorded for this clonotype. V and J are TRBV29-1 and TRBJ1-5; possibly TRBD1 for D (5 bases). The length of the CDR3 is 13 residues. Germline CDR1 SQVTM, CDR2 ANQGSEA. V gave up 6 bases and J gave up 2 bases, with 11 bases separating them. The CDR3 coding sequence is TGCAGCGTGGCGGGCAGGGGCAATCAGCCCCAGCATTTT. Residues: CSVAGRGNQPQHF.

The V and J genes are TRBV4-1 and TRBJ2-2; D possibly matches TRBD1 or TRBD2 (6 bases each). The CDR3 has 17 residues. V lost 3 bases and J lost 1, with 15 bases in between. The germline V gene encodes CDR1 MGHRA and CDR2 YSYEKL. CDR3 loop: CASSHPRGRKNTGELFF. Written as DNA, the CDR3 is TGCGCCAGCAGCCACCCCCGGGGGCGGAAGAACACCGGGGAGCTGTTTTTT.